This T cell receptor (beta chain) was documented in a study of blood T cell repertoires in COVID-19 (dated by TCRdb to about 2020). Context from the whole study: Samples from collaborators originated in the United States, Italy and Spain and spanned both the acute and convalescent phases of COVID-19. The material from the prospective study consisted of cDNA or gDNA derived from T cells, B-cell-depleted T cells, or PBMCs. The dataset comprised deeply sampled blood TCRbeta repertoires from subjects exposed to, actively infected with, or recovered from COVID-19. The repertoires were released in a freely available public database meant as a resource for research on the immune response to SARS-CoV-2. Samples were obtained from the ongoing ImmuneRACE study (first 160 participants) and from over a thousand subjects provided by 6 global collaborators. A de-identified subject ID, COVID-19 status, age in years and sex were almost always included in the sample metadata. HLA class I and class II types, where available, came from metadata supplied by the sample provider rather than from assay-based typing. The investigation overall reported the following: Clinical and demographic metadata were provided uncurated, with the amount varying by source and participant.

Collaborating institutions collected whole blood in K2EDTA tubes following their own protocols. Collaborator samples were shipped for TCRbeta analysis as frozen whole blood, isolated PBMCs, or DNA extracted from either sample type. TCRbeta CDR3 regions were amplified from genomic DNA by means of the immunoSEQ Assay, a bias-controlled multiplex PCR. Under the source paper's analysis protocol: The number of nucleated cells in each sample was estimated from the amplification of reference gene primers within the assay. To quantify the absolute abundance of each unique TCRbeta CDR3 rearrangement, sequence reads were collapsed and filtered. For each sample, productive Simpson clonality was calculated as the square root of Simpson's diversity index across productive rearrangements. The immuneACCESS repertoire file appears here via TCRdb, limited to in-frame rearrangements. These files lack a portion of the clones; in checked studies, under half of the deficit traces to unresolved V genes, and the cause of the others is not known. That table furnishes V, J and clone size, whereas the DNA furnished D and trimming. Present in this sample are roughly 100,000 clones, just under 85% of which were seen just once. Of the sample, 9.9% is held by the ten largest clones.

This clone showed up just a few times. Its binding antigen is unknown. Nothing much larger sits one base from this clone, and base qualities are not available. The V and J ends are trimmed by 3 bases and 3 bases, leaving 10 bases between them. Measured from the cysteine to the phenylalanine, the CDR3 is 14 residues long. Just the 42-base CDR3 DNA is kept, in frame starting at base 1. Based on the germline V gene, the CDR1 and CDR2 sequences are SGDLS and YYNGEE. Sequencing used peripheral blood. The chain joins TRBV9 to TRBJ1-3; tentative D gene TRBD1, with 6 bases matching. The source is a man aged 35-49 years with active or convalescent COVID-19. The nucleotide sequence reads TGTGCCAGCAGCGACAGGGTGGGTGGAAACACCATATATTTT. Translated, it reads CASSDRVGGNTIYF.